This T cell receptor (beta chain) originates from a study of T cells in Graves' hyperthyroidism and ophthalmopathy. Whole-study results and caveats: Most thyroid clonotypes expanded above 0.001 were also detected in blood.

The hyperthyroidism patients had all been newly diagnosed, and their disease duration was under 2 months. Their ages ranged from 18 to 65 years. Each diagnosis drew on symptoms, thyroxine, TRAb, thyroid ultrasound and orbital computed tomography findings. The source of the PBMCs was 10 ml of fresh peripheral blood. This clonotype has a single count. The antigen remains undetermined. RNA transcripts served as the template for amplifying TCR beta CDR3 regions. An initial round of RT-PCR targeting the TCR CDR3 relied on the HTBI primer set. Using its own MiXCR run on the multiplex PCR reads, TCRdb lists one record per CDR3 protein. The sample has around 190,000 distinct CDR3 sequences, roughly a sixth seen once. V lost 2 bases and J lost 4; bases outside the gene matches: 9. Germline assignment: CDR1 MNHEY and CDR2 SVGEGT. This CDR3 is 16 amino acids long.

V is TRBV6-2 or TRBV6-3 and J is TRBJ1-2, with 8 bases that match TRBD1. This TCR derives from a woman aged 50 to 60 with Graves' hyperthyroidism. The specimen was blood. The CDR3 region has the DNA TGTGCCAGCAGTTACGGTAGGGGACAGGATCTCTATGGCTACACCTTC. Its translation is CASSYGRGQDLYGYTF.